This section outlines one TCR beta chain sequence together with its context. Its antigen is still unknown. This entry is derived from a study of Ad26.COV2.S vaccination and SARS-CoV-2 variants. Across the study: Donor was assigned to the Ad26.COV2.S arm of trial COV1001. Once or twice, 56 days apart, Ad26.COV2.S was delivered intramuscularly.

The CDR3 is 13 residues long. Trimming took off 1 base at V and 8 bases at J, with 11 bases between the two ends. The germline gives CDR1 MNHEY, CDR2 SMNVEV (reference sequence). The treatment is: around 19 received Ad26.COV2.S at low or high dose, single or two shots; about 5 received placebo; per-sample allocation not given. Sample collection was performed on day 63 after the first vaccine or placebo injection. Recruitment in Boston yielded a donor of adult age, 18-55 years. Study-level findings and limits: There was reportedly substantial breadth in spike-specific CD8+ and CD4+ T cell responses after vaccination.

Measured with immunoSEQ multiplex PCR; TCRdb has only the in-frame clones, and not every one. The profile shows 300,000 to 400,000 clones, around 90% of them singletons. The receptor was isolated from a person aged 18-65 years who received the Ad26.COV2.S COVID-19 vaccine or a placebo. The V call is TRBV27, the J call TRBJ1-2; a weak D match, TRBD1 (5 bases). Source: peripheral blood, taken in a trial of Ad26.COV2.S vaccine versus placebo. The CDR3 loop reads CASSLWQGSGYTF. CDR3 sequence (DNA): TGTGCCAGCAGTTTATGGCAGGGATCCGGCTACACCTTC.